Given below is one T cell receptor beta chain in context. Its specificity is not known. This specimen comes from a study of memory CD4+ T cells and cytomegalovirus serostatus. General study findings and limits: CD4+ memory repertoires contained about 40% of the roughly 150 reported CMV TCRbeta sequences.

The sort gate was single viable CD3+CD4+CD8-CD45RO+ cells for memory CD4+ T cells. The CDR3 has 13 amino acids. Germline V gene lookup returns CDR1 SEHNR and CDR2 FQNEAQ (reference sequence). V lost 7 bases, J lost 3 bases, and 10 bases lay in between. Repertoires were generated with immunoSEQ multiplex PCR, while TCRdb's copy carries only in-frame clones and drops some. The sample lists tens of thousands of clones, under 90% occurring once. The TCR sequence derives from an adult in good health and CMV-seronegative. Some clones in this sample may be carry-over from other donors' samples. The gene calls are TRBV7-9 and TRBJ1-3; D gene unclear. Material for sequencing was memory CD4+ T cells from blood. CDR3 coding DNA: TGTGCCAGCATCGTAGACGATGGAAACACCATATATTTT. Protein sequence: CASIVDDGNTIYF. Complete variable domain (other parts from reference TRBV7-9 and TRBJ1-3): DTGVSQNPRHKITKRGQNVTFRCDPISEHNRLYWYRQTLGQGPEFLTYFQNEAQLEKSRLLSDRFSAERPKGSFSTLEIQRTEQGDSAMYLCASIVDDGNTIYFGEGSWLTVV.